This T cell receptor (beta chain) was recorded in a study of cytomegalovirus exposure and HLA in healthy donors. Healthy bone marrow donors made up the cohort. The germline V gene has CDR1 LGHNA and CDR2 YSLEER. The CDR3 consists of 13 residues. V was pared by 1 base and J by 1 base, with 4 bases between. 60 Vbeta and 13 Jbeta primers were used in PCR. Assay used: immunoSEQ multiplex PCR; TCRdb lists only in-frame clones, some missing. The sample records under 150,000 clones, about four fifths being singletons. This TCR derives from a woman in her twenties or thirties in good health and CMV-seronegative. This chain uses TRBV4-3 with TRBJ1-1; no clear D. The specimen sequenced was PBMCs. CDR3 bases: TGCGCCAGCAGCCAAGGTAAGAACACTGAAGCTTTCTTT. Encoded protein: CASSQGKNTEAFF.